Presented here are 7 T cell receptor beta chains from one specimen sequenced in a study of PD-1 blockade in classical Hodgkin lymphoma. Autologous stem cell transplantation was followed by relapse in every patient, and brentuximab vedotin exposure varied. Generated by immunoSEQ multiplex PCR, the TCRdb table keeps only in-frame clones and is missing some. The table shows around 150,000 clones, with less than 80% occurring only once. Sequencing used peripheral blood mononuclear cells (PBMCs), obtained before the second cycle of nivolumab. The receptors come from a human donor with classical Hodgkin lymphoma.

The chain couples TRBV29-1 to TRBJ1-6; 9 positions agree with TRBD1. V was clipped by 1 base and J by 9 bases; unmatched bases: 10. This CDR3 has 16 residues. Germline V gene lookup returns CDR1 SQVTM and CDR2 ANQGSEA. CDR3 residues: CSVEAARGQGFSPLHF. In nucleotides, the CDR3 is TGCAGCGTTGAAGCGGCACGGGGACAGGGATTTTCACCCCTCCACTTT.

This chain uses TRBV18 with TRBJ2-3, with 7 nucleotides matching TRBD2. Per germline, CDR1 KGHSH and CDR2 LQKENI. The length of the CDR3 is 16 residues. J was trimmed by 0 bases and V by 4 bases; bases with no gene match: 7. The DNA for the CDR3 is TGTGCCAGCTCACGGCGGGGGAAGGGGAGCACAGATACGCAGTATTTT. It translates to CASSRRGKGSTDTQYF.

The chain is built from TRBV5-4 and TRBJ2-7; 7 positions match TRBD1. Germline V gene lookup returns CDR1 SGHNT and CDR2 YYREEE (reference sequence). V shed 4 bases and J 2 bases; nucleotides not matched to a gene: 9. This CDR3 is 15 amino acids long. The CDR3 nucleotides read TGTGCCAGCAGCCTAAGGACAGGAGCTACCTACGAGCAGTACTTC. Its translation is CASSLRTGATYEQYF.

Only a few counts were recorded for this clone. This rearrangement joins TRBV2 to TRBJ2-1, with D possibly called TRBD1 or TRBD2 (5 bases each). The CDR3 length is 15 residues. Per the germline V gene, CDR1 is SNHLY and CDR2 is FYNNEI. V was cut by 5 bases and J by 1 base, with 12 bases left in between. The DNA of the CDR3 is TGTGCCAGCAGTTTAGGGACCGAGTCCTACAATGAGCAGTTCTTC. Protein product: CASSLGTESYNEQFF.

The chain links TRBV18 to TRBJ1-2; D might be TRBD1 (5 bases). This CDR3 is built from 15 residues. Germline V lookup: CDR1 KGHSH, CDR2 LQKENI. Trimming removed 2 bases at V and 8 bases at J, with 18 bases between. The CDR3 is CASSPFQGEPGGYTF. CDR3 coding DNA: TGTGCCAGCTCACCATTCCAGGGCGAGCCTGGCGGCTACACCTTC.

The chain is built from TRBV18 and TRBJ2-2, with D hard to call. In germline, CDR1 is KGHSH, CDR2 LQKENI. There are 14 residues in the CDR3. The V gene lost 5 bases and the J gene lost 6 bases, with 13 bases spanning the gap. The CDR3 reads CASSLSQFAGELFF. CDR3 nucleotides: TGTGCCAGCTCATTATCTCAGTTCGCCGGGGAGCTGTTTTTT.

This sequence joins TRBV6-5 and TRBJ1-5; D might be TRBD1 (6 bases). Germline lookup yields CDR1 MNHEY and CDR2 SVGAGI. The CDR3 has 14 residues. Trimming stripped 6 bases from V and 4 bases from J, with 13 bases between. CDR3 sequence (DNA): TGTGCCAGCAGCCCTGGACAGCCGAATCAGCCCCAGCATTTT. Protein sequence: CASSPGQPNQPQHF.